This T cell receptor beta chain was recorded in a study of blood T cell repertoires in COVID-19. Study summary: The United States, Italy and Spain supplied acute and convalescent COVID-19 samples. From T cells, B-cell-depleted T cells, or PBMCs came the material, which was cDNA or gDNA.

The CDR3 contains 13 residues. Trimming pared 5 bases from V and 4 bases from J, leaving 12 bases between. The V gene's germline CDR1 is SGHRS and CDR2 YFSETQ. Authors' methods: How many nucleated cells were present was estimated from reference gene primer amplification. Here immunoSEQ multiplex PCR was the method, and the copy in TCRdb shows in-frame clones only, minus some. V, J and clone size derive from that table, while D and trimming were established from the DNA sequence. Among around 150,000 clones listed, about four fifths were seen once. This clonotype was sampled from a woman aged 55 to 70 with acute or convalescent COVID-19. This chain links TRBV5-1 with TRBJ1-2; D gene uncertain. Sequenced input: peripheral blood. This CDR3 is CASSLTQSYGYTF. CDR3 nucleotides: TGCGCCAGCAGTTTGACACAAAGCTATGGCTACACCTTC. Drawing the rest from reference TRBV5-1 and TRBJ1-2, the complete variable domain is KAGVTQTPRYLIKTRGQQVTLSCSPISGHRSVSWYQQTPGQGLQFLFEYFSETQRNKGNFPGRFSGRQFSNSRSEMNVSTLELGDSALYLCASSLTQSYGYTFGSGTRLTVV.